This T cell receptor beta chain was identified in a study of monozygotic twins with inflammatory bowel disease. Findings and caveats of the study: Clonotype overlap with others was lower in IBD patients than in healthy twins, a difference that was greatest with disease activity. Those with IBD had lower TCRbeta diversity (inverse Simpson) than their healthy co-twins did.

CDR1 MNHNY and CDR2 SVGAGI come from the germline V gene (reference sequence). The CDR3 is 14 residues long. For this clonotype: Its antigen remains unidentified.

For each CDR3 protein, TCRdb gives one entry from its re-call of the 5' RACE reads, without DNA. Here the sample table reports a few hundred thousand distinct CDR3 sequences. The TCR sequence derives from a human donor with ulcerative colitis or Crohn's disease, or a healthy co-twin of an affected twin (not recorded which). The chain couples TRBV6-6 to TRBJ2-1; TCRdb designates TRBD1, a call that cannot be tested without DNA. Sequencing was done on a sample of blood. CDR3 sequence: CASSYSEGANEQFF.